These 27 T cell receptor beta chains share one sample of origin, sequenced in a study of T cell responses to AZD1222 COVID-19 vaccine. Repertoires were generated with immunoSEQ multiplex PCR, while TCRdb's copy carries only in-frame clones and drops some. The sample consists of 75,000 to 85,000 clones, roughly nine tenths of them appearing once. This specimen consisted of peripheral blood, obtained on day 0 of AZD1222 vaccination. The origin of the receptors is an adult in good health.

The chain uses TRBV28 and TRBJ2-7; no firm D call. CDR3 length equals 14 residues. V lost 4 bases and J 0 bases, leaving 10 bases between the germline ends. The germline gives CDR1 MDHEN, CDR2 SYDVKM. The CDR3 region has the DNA TGTGCCAGCAGTTCCCAGCTTGACTCCTACGAGCAGTACTTC. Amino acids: CASSSQLDSYEQYF.

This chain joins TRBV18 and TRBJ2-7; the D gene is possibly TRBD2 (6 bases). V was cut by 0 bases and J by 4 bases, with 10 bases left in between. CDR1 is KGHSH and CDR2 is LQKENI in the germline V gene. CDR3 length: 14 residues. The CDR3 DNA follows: TGTGCCAGCTCACCACCCGGGGGTCCGTACGAGCAGTACTTC. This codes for CASSPPGGPYEQYF.

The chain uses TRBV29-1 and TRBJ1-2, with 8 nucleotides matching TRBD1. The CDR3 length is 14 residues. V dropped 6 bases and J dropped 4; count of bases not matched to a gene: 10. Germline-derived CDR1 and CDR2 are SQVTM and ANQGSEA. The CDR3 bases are TGCAGCGTGAATCATCCAGGGGGCGGCTATGGCTACACCTTC. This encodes CSVNHPGGGYGYTF.

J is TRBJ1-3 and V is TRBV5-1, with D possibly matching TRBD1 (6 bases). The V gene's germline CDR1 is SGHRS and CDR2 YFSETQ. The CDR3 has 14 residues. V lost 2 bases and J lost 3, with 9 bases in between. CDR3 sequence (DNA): TGCGCCAGCAGCTTCCAGGGGAATGGAAACACCATATATTTT. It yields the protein CASSFQGNGNTIYF.

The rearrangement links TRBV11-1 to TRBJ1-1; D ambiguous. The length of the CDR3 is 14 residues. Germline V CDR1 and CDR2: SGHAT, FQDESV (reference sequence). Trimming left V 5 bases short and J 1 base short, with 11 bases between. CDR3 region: CASSLQISNTEAFF. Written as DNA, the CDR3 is TGTGCCAGCAGCCTACAGATCTCGAACACTGAAGCTTTCTTT.

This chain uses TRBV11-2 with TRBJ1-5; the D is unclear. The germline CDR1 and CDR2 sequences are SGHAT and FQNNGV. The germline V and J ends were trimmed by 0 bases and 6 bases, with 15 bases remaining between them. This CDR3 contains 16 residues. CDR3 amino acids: CASSLDIGGVPQPQHF. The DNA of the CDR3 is TGTGCCAGCAGCTTAGATATCGGAGGCGTCCCTCAGCCCCAGCATTTT.

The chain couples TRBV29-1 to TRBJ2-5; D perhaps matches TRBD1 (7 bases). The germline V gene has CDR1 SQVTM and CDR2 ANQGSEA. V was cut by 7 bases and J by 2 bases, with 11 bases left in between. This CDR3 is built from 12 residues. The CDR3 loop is CSARGQQETQYF. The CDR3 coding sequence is TGCAGCGCGCGGGGACAGCAAGAGACCCAGTACTTC. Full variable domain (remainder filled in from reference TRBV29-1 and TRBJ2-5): SAVISQKPSRDICQRGTSLTIQCQVDSQVTMMFWYRQQPGQSLTLIATANQGSEATYESGFVIDKFPISRPNLTFSTLTVSNMSPEDSSIYLCSARGQQETQYFGPGTRLLVL.

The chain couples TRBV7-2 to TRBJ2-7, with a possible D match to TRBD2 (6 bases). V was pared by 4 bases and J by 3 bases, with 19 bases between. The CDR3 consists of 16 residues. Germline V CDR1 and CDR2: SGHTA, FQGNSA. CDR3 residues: CASSYAAGSQHYEQYF. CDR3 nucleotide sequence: TGTGCCAGCAGCTACGCGGCCGGGAGTCAACACTACGAGCAGTACTTC.

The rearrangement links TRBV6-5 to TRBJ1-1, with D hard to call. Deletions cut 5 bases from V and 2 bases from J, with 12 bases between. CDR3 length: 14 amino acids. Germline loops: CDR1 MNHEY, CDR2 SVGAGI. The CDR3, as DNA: TGTGCCAGCAGTACCCCTGACACCAACACTGAAGCTTTCTTT. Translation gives CASSTPDTNTEAFF.

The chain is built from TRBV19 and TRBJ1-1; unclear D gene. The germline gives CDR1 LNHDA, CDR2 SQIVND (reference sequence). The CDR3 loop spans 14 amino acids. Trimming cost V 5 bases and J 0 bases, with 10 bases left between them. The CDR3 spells CASSWVGLNTEAFF. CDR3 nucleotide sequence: TGTGCCAGTAGTTGGGTAGGGTTGAACACTGAAGCTTTCTTT.

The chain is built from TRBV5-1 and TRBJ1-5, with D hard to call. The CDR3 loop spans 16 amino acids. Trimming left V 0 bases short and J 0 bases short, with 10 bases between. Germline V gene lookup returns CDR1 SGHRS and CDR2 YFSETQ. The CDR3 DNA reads TGCGCCAGCAGCTTGGCACCGGGCCGTAGCAATCAGCCCCAGCATTTT. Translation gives CASSLAPGRSNQPQHF.

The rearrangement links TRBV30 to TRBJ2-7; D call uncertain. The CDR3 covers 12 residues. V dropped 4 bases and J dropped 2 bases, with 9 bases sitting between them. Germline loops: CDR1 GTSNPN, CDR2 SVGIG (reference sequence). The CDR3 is CAWTGGTYEQYF. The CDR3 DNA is TGTGCCTGGACCGGTGGAACCTACGAGCAGTACTTC.

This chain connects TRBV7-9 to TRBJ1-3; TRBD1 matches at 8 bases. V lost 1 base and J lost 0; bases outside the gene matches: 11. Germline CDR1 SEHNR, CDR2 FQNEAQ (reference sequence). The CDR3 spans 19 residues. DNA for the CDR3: TGTGCCAGCAGCTTAGGCTCAATCCGGGACAGGAGCTCTGGAAACACCATATATTTT. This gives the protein CASSLGSIRDRSSGNTIYF.

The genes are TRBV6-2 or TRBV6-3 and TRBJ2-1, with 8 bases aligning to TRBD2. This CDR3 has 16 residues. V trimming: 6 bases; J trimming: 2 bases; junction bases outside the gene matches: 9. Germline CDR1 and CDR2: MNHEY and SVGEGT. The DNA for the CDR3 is TGTGCCAGCAGCCACCTTATTAGCGGGACCTACAATGAGCAGTTCTTC. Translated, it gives CASSHLISGTYNEQFF.

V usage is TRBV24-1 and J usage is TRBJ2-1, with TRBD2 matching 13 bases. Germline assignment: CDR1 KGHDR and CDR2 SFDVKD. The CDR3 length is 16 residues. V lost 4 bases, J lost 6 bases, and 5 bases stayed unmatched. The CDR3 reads CATSEPGTSGANEQFF. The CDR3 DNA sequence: TGTGCCACCAGTGAACCCGGGACTAGCGGGGCCAATGAGCAGTTCTTC.

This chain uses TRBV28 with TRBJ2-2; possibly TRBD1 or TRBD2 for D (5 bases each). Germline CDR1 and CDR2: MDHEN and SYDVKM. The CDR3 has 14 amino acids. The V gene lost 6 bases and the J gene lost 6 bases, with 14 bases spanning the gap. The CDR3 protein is CASSPGTLAGELFF. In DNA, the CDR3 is TGTGCCAGCAGCCCCGGGACCCTGGCCGGGGAGCTGTTTTTT.

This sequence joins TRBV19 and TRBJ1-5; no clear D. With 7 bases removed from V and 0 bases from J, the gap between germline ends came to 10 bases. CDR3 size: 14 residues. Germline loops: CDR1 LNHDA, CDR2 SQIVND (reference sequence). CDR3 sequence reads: CASTPPNSNQPQHF. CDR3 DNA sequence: TGTGCCAGTACCCCTCCGAATAGCAATCAGCCCCAGCATTTT.

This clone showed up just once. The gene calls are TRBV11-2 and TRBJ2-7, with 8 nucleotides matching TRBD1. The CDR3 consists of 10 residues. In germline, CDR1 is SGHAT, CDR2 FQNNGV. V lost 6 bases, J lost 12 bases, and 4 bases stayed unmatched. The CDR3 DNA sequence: TGTGCCAGCAGACAGGGGGTTTTGTACTTC. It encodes CASRQGVLYF.

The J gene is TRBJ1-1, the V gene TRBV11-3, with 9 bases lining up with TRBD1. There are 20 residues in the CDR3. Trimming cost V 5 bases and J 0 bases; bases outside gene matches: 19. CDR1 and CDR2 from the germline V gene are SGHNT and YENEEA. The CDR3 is CASSSPREGTGIRMNTEAFF. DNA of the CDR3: TGTGCCAGCAGCAGCCCTAGGGAAGGGACAGGGATCAGGATGAACACTGAAGCTTTCTTT. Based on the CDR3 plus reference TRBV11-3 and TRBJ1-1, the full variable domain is EAGVVQSPRYKIIEKKQPVAFWCNPISGHNTLYWYLQNLGQGPELLIRYENEEAVDDSQLPKDRFSAERLKGVDSTLKIQPAELGDSAVYLCASSSPREGTGIRMNTEAFFGQGTRLTVV.

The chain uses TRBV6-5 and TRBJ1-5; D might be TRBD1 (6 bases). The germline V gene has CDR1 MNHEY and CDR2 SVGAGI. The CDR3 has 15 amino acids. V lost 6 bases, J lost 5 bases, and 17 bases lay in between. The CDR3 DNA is TGTGCCAGCAGAACCACAGGGCGGGGTGATCAGCCCCAGCATTTT. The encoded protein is CASRTTGRGDQPQHF.

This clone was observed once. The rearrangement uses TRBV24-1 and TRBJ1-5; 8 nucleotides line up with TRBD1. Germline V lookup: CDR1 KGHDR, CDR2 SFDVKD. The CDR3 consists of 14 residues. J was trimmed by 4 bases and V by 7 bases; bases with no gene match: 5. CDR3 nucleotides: TGTGCCACCAGGAGACAGGGGACTAATCAGCCCCAGCATTTT. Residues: CATRRQGTNQPQHF.

CDR3 sequence (DNA): TGTGCCAGCAGCTCCGCACCGACTAGCATCAATGAGCAGTTCTTC. As protein: CASSSAPTSINEQFF. This chain connects TRBV7-3 to TRBJ2-1, with 7 positions matching TRBD2. The V gene's germline CDR1 is SGHTA and CDR2 FQGTGA. The junction had 9 bases not matched to a gene; V was cut back by 4 bases and J by 6 bases. CDR3 length: 15 amino acids. Together with reference TRBV7-3 and TRBJ2-1, the CDR3 gives the full variable domain: GAGVSQTPSNKVTEKGKYVELRCDPISGHTALYWYRQSLGQGPEFLIYFQGTGAADDSGLPNDRFFAVRPEGSVSTLKIQRTERGDSAVYLCASSSAPTSINEQFFGPGTRLTVL.

The CDR3, as DNA: TGTGCCAGCAGTTCCTTACTAGCGGCAAGCTCCTACAATGAGCAGTTCTTC. Its protein product is CASSSLLAASSYNEQFF. V and J are TRBV27 and TRBJ2-1; TRBD2 matches 8 bases. Per the germline V gene, CDR1 is MNHEY and CDR2 is SMNVEV (reference sequence). CDR3 length equals 17 residues. V trimming: 4 bases; J trimming: 0 bases; junction bases outside the gene matches: 8.

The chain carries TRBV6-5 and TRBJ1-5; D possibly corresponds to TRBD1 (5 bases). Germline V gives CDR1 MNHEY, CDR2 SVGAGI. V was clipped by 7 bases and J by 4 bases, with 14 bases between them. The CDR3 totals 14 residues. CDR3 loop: CASTPGTLNQPQHF. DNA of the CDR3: TGTGCCAGCACTCCTGGGACGTTAAATCAGCCCCAGCATTTT.

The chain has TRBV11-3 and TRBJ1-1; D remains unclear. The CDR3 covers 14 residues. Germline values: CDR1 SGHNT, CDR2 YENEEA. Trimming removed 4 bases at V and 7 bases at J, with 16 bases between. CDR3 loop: CASSSSPRTGEAFF. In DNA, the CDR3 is TGTGCCAGCAGCTCTTCACCGCGAACTGGTGAAGCTTTCTTT. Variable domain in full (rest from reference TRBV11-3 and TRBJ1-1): EAGVVQSPRYKIIEKKQPVAFWCNPISGHNTLYWYLQNLGQGPELLIRYENEEAVDDSQLPKDRFSAERLKGVDSTLKIQPAELGDSAVYLCASSSSPRTGEAFFGQGTRLTVV.

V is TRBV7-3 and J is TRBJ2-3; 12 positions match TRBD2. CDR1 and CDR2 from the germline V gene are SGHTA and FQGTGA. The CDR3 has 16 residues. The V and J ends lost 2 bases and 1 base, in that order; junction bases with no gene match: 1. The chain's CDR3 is CASSLASGRGTDTQYF. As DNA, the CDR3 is TGTGCCAGCAGCTTAGCTAGCGGGAGGGGCACAGATACGCAGTATTTT.

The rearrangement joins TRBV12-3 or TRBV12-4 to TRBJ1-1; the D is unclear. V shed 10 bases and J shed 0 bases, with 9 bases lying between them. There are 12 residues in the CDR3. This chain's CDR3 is CATRTLNTEAFF. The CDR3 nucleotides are TGTGCCACCCGTACTCTGAACACTGAAGCTTTCTTT.